Shown below are 13 T cell receptor beta chains from a single sample sequenced in a study of cytomegalovirus exposure and HLA in healthy donors. The PCR made use of 60 Vbeta and 13 Jbeta primers. TCRdb's copy holds only in-frame clones and misses some; the assay was immunoSEQ multiplex PCR. Seen here are approximately 130,000 clones, around 73% observed once, and the top ten hold more than 0.95%. The material sequenced was PBMCs. All receptors derive from a man aged 50-59 years in good health and CMV-seronegative.

The chain recombines TRBV5-4 with TRBJ2-5, with 12 nucleotides matching TRBD2. The CDR3 is 15 residues long. Germline CDR1 reads SGHNT; CDR2 reads YYREEE (reference sequence). V dropped 2 bases and J dropped 4; count of bases not matched to a gene: 3. CDR3 sequence (DNA): TGTGCCAGCAGCTTTCCGGGACTAGCGGGAGAGACCCAGTACTTC. This gives the protein CASSFPGLAGETQYF.

This clone has a single count. The rearrangement links TRBV7-2 to TRBJ1-2; perhaps TRBD1 as D (5 bases). From germline, CDR1 is SGHTA and CDR2 FQGNSA. V lost 0 bases, J lost 2 bases, and 7 bases lay in between. CDR3 length equals 14 residues. As DNA, the CDR3 is TGTGCCAGCAGCTTAGCCCAGGGCAACTATGGCTACACCTTC. It yields the protein CASSLAQGNYGYTF.

This clone was seen once. The genes are TRBV28 and TRBJ2-1; 8 positions match TRBD2. The CDR3 totals 13 residues. Germline lookup yields CDR1 MDHEN and CDR2 SYDVKM. V dropped 5 bases and J dropped 7; count of bases not matched to a gene: 4. The CDR3 bases are TGTGCCAGCAGTGGGACTAGGTATAATGAGCAGTTCTTC. It encodes CASSGTRYNEQFF.

This clone was seen a few times. The chain is built from TRBV9 and TRBJ2-7; D call uncertain. Germline V gene sequence: CDR1 SGDLS, CDR2 YYNGEE. The CDR3 length is 14 residues. V lost 7 bases, J lost 0 bases, and 14 bases lay in between. The CDR3 region has the DNA TGTGCCAGCGCTGCCTCTTACAGCTCCTACGAGCAGTACTTC. Translating it yields CASAASYSSYEQYF.

The rearrangement joins TRBV5-1 to TRBJ2-2; 7 nucleotides align to TRBD1. In germline, CDR1 is SGHRS, CDR2 YFSETQ. V was clipped by 3 bases and J by 4 bases; unmatched bases: 3. The CDR3 is 14 amino acids. The CDR3 bases are TGCGCCAGCAGCTGGGGACAGTCCACCGGGGAGCTGTTTTTT. This sequence encodes CASSWGQSTGELFF.

V and J are TRBV7-3 and TRBJ2-1, with 7 bases identical to TRBD2. The germline gives CDR1 SGHTA, CDR2 FQGTGA. CDR3 length equals 13 residues. With V trimmed by 5 bases and J by 7 bases, 5 bases remained unmatched. DNA of the CDR3: TGTGCCAGCAGCCCTCAAGCGGGAAATGAGCAGTTCTTC. This sequence encodes CASSPQAGNEQFF.

The rearrangement joins TRBV6-1 to TRBJ2-5; 12 positions match TRBD1. Germline-derived CDR1 and CDR2 are MNHNS and SASEGT. J gave up 4 bases and V 6 bases, and 0 bases lay outside the gene matches. The CDR3 covers 13 residues. For the CDR3, the DNA is TGTGCCAGCAGGGGACAGGGGGCAGAGACCCAGTACTTC. This sequence encodes CASRGQGAETQYF.

The chain carries TRBV28 and TRBJ2-2, with D possibly matching TRBD1 (6 bases). The V end lost 3 bases, the J end lost 3 bases, and 11 bases lay between the germline ends. Germline V gives CDR1 MDHEN, CDR2 SYDVKM. The CDR3 length is 15 residues. The CDR3 sequence: CASSFGDTHTGELFF. The CDR3 coding sequence is TGTGCCAGCAGTTTCGGGGACACCCACACCGGGGAGCTGTTTTTT.

This clone was seen a single time. The gene calls are TRBV7-9 and TRBJ2-1, with 8 bases lining up with TRBD1. This CDR3 comprises 19 residues. The ends lost 1 base at V and 1 base at J; junction bases unmatched: 12. CDR1 and CDR2 (germline): SEHNR, FQNEAQ (reference sequence). The CDR3 region is CASSLGGTGPRDSYNEQFF. The CDR3 DNA reads TGTGCCAGCAGCTTAGGTGGGACAGGACCCAGAGATTCCTACAATGAGCAGTTCTTC.

This clone was counted a few times. The V call is TRBV2, the J call TRBJ2-7; 7 bases align to TRBD1. The length of the CDR3 is 13 residues. The V segment lost 6 bases and the J segment 6 bases; nucleotides outside the gene matches: 8. Germline V gene data show CDR1 as SNHLY and CDR2 as FYNNEI. CDR3 residues: CASRGDSTSEQYF. CDR3 coding DNA: TGTGCCAGCAGGGGGGACAGTACGTCCGAGCAGTACTTC.

CDR3 coding DNA: TGCAGCGGGGGGACAGGGTATGGCTACACCTTC. It translates to CSGGTGYGYTF. The chain links TRBV29-1 to TRBJ1-2; 9 bases map to TRBD1. Germline CDR1 reads SQVTM; CDR2 reads ANQGSEA. With 7 bases clipped from V and 5 bases from J, the junction kept 2 bases outside the gene matches. The CDR3 totals 11 residues.

This chain uses TRBV21-1 with TRBJ2-7; the table's TRBD2 call for D was not verified on the DNA. TRBV21-1 is listed as a pseudogene. There are 20 residues in the CDR3. The CDR3 DNA is TGTGCCAGCAGCATCTCTGCACCCCCCCGGAGACTAGCGGTTTACTACGAGCAGTACTTC. Its protein is CASSISAPPRRLAVYYEQYF.

The rearrangement links TRBV2 to TRBJ1-1, with TRBD1 matching over 8 bases. Germline values: CDR1 SNHLY, CDR2 FYNNEI. This CDR3 is 14 amino acids long. The ends lost 8 bases at V and 0 bases at J; junction bases unmatched: 5. CDR3 in DNA: TGTGCCAGCGTAAGACAGGGGATGAACACTGAAGCTTTCTTT. Translating it yields CASVRQGMNTEAFF.